This T cell receptor beta chain was profiled in a study of T cell responses to AZD1222 COVID-19 vaccine. Notes on the study in general: Within unmutated variant regions lay the reported targets of nearly half of spike-specific TCRs.

This CDR3 comprises 12 residues. Between the trimmed V and J ends, which lost 3 bases and 3 bases, there was a span of 5 bases. Germline V lookup: CDR1 SNHLY, CDR2 FYNNEI. Data came from immunoSEQ multiplex PCR; TCRdb stores just in-frame clones and leaves some out. The profile shows around 120,000 clones, around nine tenths of them singletons. About this clone itself: Its specificity is unknown.

The sample consisted of peripheral blood, taken on day 0 of AZD1222 vaccination. The sequence was collected from an adult in good health. The chain joins TRBV2 to TRBJ1-2; no reliable D call. CDR3: CASSETDYGYTF. The DNA of the CDR3 is TGTGCCAGCAGTGAGACGGACTATGGCTACACCTTC.